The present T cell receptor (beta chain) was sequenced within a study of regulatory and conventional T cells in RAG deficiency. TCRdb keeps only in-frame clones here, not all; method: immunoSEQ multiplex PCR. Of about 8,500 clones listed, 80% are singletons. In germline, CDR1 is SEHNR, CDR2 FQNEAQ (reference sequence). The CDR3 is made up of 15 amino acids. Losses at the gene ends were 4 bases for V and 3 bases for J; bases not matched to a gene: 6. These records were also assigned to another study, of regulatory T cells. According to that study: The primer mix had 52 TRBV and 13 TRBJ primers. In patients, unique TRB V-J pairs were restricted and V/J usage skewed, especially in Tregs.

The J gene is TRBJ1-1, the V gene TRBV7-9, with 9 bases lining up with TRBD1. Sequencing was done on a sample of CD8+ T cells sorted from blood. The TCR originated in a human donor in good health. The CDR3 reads CASSYPTGGYTEAFF. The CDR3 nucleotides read TGTGCCAGCAGCTACCCGACAGGGGGTTACACTGAAGCTTTCTTT.